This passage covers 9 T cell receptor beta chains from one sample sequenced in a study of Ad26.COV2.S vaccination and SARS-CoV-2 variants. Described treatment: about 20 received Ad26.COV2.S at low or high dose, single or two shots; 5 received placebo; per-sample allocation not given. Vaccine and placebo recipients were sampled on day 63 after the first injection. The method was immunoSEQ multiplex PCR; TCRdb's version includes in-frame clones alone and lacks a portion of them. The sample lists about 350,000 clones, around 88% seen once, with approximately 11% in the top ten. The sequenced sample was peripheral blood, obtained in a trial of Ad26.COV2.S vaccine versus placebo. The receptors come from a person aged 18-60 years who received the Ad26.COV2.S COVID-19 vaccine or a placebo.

Here the CDR3 reads CASGTGGGTQETQYF. The CDR3 nucleotides are TGTGCCAGTGGAACAGGGGGGGGGACCCAAGAGACCCAGTACTTC. The rearrangement joins TRBV19 to TRBJ2-5, with D perhaps TRBD1 (8 bases). Germline CDR1 is LNHDA and CDR2 is SQIVND (reference sequence). Trimming pared 8 bases from V and 1 base from J, leaving 17 bases between. The CDR3 runs 15 residues.

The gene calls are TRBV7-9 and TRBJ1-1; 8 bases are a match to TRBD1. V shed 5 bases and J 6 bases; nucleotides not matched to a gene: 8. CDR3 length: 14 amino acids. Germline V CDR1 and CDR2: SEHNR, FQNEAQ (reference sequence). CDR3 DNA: TGTGCCAGCAGCCCACAGGGGGAAGGGGCTGAAGCTTTCTTT. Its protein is CASSPQGEGAEAFF.

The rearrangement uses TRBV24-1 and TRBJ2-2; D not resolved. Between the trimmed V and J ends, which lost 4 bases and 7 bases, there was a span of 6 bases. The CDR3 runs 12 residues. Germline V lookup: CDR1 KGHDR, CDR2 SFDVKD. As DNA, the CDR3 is TGTGCCACCAGTGAGGGCCTCGGGGAGCTGTTTTTT. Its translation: CATSEGLGELFF.

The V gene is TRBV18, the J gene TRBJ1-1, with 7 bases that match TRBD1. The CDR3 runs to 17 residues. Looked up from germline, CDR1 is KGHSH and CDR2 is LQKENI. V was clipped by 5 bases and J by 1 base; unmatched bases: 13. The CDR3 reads CASSSGTRGRRNTEAFF. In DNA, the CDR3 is TGTGCCAGCTCAAGCGGGACAAGGGGGCGCCGGAACACTGAAGCTTTCTTT.

CDR3 protein: CASSKTGGADGNTIYF. The DNA for the CDR3 is TGTGCCAGCAGCAAGACAGGGGGCGCAGATGGAAACACCATATATTTT. V gene TRBV9 combines with J gene TRBJ1-3; 10 nucleotides align to TRBD1. The V segment lost 4 bases and the J segment 3 bases; nucleotides outside the gene matches: 7. The CDR3 length is 16 residues. The germline gives CDR1 SGDLS, CDR2 YYNGEE.

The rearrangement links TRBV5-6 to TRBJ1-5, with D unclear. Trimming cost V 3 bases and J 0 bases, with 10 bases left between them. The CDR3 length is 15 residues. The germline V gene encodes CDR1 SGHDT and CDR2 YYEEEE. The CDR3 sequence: CASSSGDYSNQPQHF. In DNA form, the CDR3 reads TGTGCCAGCAGCTCCGGAGATTATAGCAATCAGCCCCAGCATTTT.

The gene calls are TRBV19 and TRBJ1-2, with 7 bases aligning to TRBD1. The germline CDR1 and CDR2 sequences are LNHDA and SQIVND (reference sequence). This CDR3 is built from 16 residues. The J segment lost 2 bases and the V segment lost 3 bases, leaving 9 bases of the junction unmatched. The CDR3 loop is CASSIQGGQGNYGYTF. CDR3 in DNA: TGTGCCAGTAGTATCCAGGGGGGTCAGGGGAACTATGGCTACACCTTC.

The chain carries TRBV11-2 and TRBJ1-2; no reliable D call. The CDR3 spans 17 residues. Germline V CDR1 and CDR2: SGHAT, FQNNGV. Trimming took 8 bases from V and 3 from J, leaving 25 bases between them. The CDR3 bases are TGTGCCAGCGCCCAGCCGGCGGCGATTCGGCTAGACTATGGCTACACCTTC. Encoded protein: CASAQPAAIRLDYGYTF. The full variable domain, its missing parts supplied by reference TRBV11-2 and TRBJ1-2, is EAGVAQSPRYKIIEKRQSVAFWCNPISGHATLYWYQQILGQGPKLLIQFQNNGVVDDSQLPKDRFSAERLKGVDSTLKIQPAKLEDSAVYLCASAQPAAIRLDYGYTFGSGTRLTVV.

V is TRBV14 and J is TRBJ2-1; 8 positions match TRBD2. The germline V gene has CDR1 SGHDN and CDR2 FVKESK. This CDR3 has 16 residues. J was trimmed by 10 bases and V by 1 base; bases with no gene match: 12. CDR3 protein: CASSQGGGLVWNEQFF. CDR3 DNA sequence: TGTGCCAGCAGCCAAGGTGGGGGACTAGTTTGGAACGAGCAGTTCTTC.